The 18 T cell receptor beta chains given below trace back to one sample, sequenced in a study of cytomegalovirus exposure and HLA in healthy donors. In the PCR, 60 Vbeta and 13 Jbeta primers were used. Sequencing was performed with immunoSEQ multiplex PCR; in TCRdb, only in-frame clones are kept and a portion is missing. Among more than 150,000 clones, 60% to 80% were seen once, and the ten largest hold about 1.5%. Sequences were obtained from PBMCs. The receptors were sampled from a male donor in good health and CMV-seronegative.

Note on this clone: A junction boundary mismatches the germline segment, possibly from a read error. The same CDR3 arises from other DNA sequences in this sample as well. The chain couples TRBV19 to TRBJ1-4; D might be TRBD1 (6 bases). Germline-derived CDR1 and CDR2 are LNHDA and SQIVND (reference sequence). The CDR3 consists of 16 residues. As DNA, the CDR3 is TGTGCCAGTGGGATACAGGGACATGCAACTAATGAAAAACTATTTTTT. It is translated as CASGIQGHATNEKLFF.

The chain combines TRBV19 with TRBJ2-5; the D is unclear. The DNA end is more similar to TRBJ2-7, so the J call may be wrong. The CDR3 spans 13 residues. Germline-derived CDR1 and CDR2 are LNHDA and SQIVND (reference sequence). The CDR3: CASSIGHVYEQYF. DNA of the CDR3: TGTGCCAGTAGTATAGGACATGTCTACGAGCAGTACTTC.

The J gene is TRBJ2-1, the V gene TRBV5-5, with D possibly matching TRBD1 (5 bases). Germline assignment: CDR1 SGHKS and CDR2 YYEKEE (reference sequence). This CDR3 has 15 residues. The germline V and J ends were trimmed by 0 bases and 3 bases, with 10 bases remaining between them. The CDR3 protein is CASSLEQGYYNEQFF. The CDR3 region has the DNA TGTGCCAGCAGCTTGGAGCAGGGCTACTACAATGAGCAGTTCTTC.

The V and J genes are TRBV8-2 and TRBJ2-3; the table calls TRBD2, which could not be checked here. TRBV8-2 is shown as a pseudogene. The CDR3 covers 14 residues. DNA of the CDR3: TGTGGCAGCACGGGACTAGCGGGGGCAGATACGCAGTATTTT. It translates to CGSTGLAGADTQYF.

The genes are TRBV6-1 and TRBJ1-1; D is uncertain. This CDR3 is 14 amino acids long. Germline V gene lookup returns CDR1 MNHNS and CDR2 SASEGT. With 2 bases removed from V and 1 base from J, the gap between germline ends came to 8 bases. The DNA of the CDR3 is TGTGCCAGCAGTGAACTCTACGGGAACACTGAAGCTTTCTTT. Amino acids: CASSELYGNTEAFF.

The genes are TRBV2 and TRBJ1-2; D perhaps matches TRBD1 (5 bases). The V gene's germline CDR1 is SNHLY and CDR2 FYNNEI. There are 12 residues in the CDR3. The ends were cut back, 2 bases at V and 5 bases at J, with 6 bases in the middle. The CDR3: CASSEQGYGYTF. In DNA, the CDR3 is TGTGCCAGCAGTGAACAGGGATATGGCTACACCTTC.

The chain employs TRBV7-2 and TRBJ2-1; 9 bases line up with TRBD2. Per germline, CDR1 SGHTA and CDR2 FQGNSA. CDR3 length: 15 amino acids. Trimming at V came to 5 bases and at J to 9 bases, leaving 11 bases not matched to a gene. CDR3 amino acids: CASSLRGGGAGEQFF. In DNA form, the CDR3 reads TGTGCCAGCAGCCTAAGAGGCGGGGGGGCGGGTGAGCAGTTCTTC.

V usage is TRBV6-5 and J usage is TRBJ1-6, with D perhaps matching TRBD1 (5 bases). V gave up 5 bases and J gave up 9 bases, with 11 bases separating them. The CDR3 sequence is 13 residues long. The germline CDR1 and CDR2 sequences are MNHEY and SVGAGI. CDR3 DNA: TGTGCCAGCAGTGCGGGGACCCTTTCACCCCTCCACTTT. It yields the protein CASSAGTLSPLHF.

The chain uses TRBV7-9 and TRBJ2-7; TRBD1 aligns across 12 bases. The CDR3 runs 16 residues. Germline-derived CDR1 and CDR2 are SEHNR and FQNEAQ (reference sequence). With V trimmed by 2 bases and J by 4 bases, 6 bases remained unmatched. CDR3 sequence reads: CASSLWGQGARYEQYF. As DNA, the CDR3 is TGTGCCAGCAGCTTATGGGGACAGGGGGCCAGATACGAGCAGTACTTC.

V is TRBV19 and J is TRBJ1-5, with TRBD1 matching 7 bases. Unmatched junction bases numbered 8, after V lost 4 bases and J lost 8 bases. The CDR3 has 14 amino acids. CDR1 and CDR2 (germline): LNHDA, SQIVND (reference sequence). Here the CDR3 DNA reads TGTGCCAGTAGTAACAGGGGCCGAAATGAGCCCCAGCATTTT. It encodes CASSNRGRNEPQHF. Complete variable domain (other parts from reference TRBV19 and TRBJ1-5): DGGITQSPKYLFRKEGQNVTLSCEQNLNHDAMYWYRQDPGQGLRLIYYSQIVNDFQKGDIAEGYSVSREKKESFPLTVTSAQKNPTAFYLCASSNRGRNEPQHFGDGTRLSIL.

The CDR3 DNA reads as TGCGCCAGCAGCTTTATCGGACAGCCATCGGAAAAACTGTTTTTT. It is translated as CASSFIGQPSEKLFF. The chain carries TRBV5-1 and TRBJ1-4, with D maybe TRBD1 (6 bases). The germline V gene encodes CDR1 SGHRS and CDR2 YFSETQ. Trimming cost V 2 bases and J 8 bases, with 16 bases left between them. This CDR3 comprises 15 residues.

The chain couples TRBV7-9 to TRBJ2-1; 8 nucleotides agree with TRBD2. V trimming: 5 bases; J trimming: 7 bases; junction bases outside the gene matches: 7. Germline V gives CDR1 SEHNR, CDR2 FQNEAQ (reference sequence). The CDR3 runs 14 residues. In DNA form, the CDR3 reads TGTGCCAGCAGCGTAAGTAGCGGGGAAAATGAGCAGTTCTTC. Translated: CASSVSSGENEQFF.

This clone was seen a few times. The CDR3, as DNA: TGTGCCAGCAGCGGAGGGGACAGGGATTCCTCTGGCTACACCTTC. This translates into CASSGGDRDSSGYTF. This chain uses TRBV9 with TRBJ1-2, with 9 bases fitting TRBD1. V lost 3 bases to trimming and J lost 7 bases; unmatched junction nucleotides: 10. The CDR3 extends over 15 amino acids. The germline CDR1 and CDR2 sequences are SGDLS and YYNGEE.

The genes are TRBV11-3 and TRBJ2-3; TRBD2 aligns across 8 bases. This CDR3 is 14 amino acids long. CDR1 and CDR2 (germline): SGHNT, YENEEA. Trimming removed 5 bases from V and 3 bases from J; junction bases left unmatched: 4. CDR3 nucleotides: TGTGCCAGCAGCCGGGGGGGGACGACAGATACGCAGTATTTT. Its translation is CASSRGGTTDTQYF.

The chain links TRBV27 to TRBJ1-1; TRBD1 agrees at 7 bases. V dropped 5 bases and J dropped 3; count of bases not matched to a gene: 6. The CDR3 is made up of 14 amino acids. From germline, CDR1 is MNHEY and CDR2 SMNVEV (reference sequence). The CDR3 reads CASSLNRGDTEAFF. CDR3 nucleotide sequence: TGTGCCAGCAGTCTGAACAGGGGAGACACTGAAGCTTTCTTT.

This clone was recorded only once. V gene TRBV5-5 combines with J gene TRBJ1-6; D may be TRBD1 (6 bases). The CDR3 consists of 15 residues. Trimming cost V 2 bases and J 10 bases, with 16 bases left between them. Germline CDR1 reads SGHKS; CDR2 reads YYEKEE (reference sequence). The chain's CDR3 is CASSLNRVHRSPLHF. The CDR3 DNA is TGTGCCAGCAGCTTAAACAGGGTACATCGGTCACCCCTCCACTTT.

In DNA, the CDR3 is TGTGCCAGTAATTCCCTCGGGACAGGGGGGTATGGCTACACCTTC. Its translation is CASNSLGTGGYGYTF. This chain links TRBV19 with TRBJ1-2; 11 bases fit TRBD1. Unmatched junction bases numbered 9, after V lost 7 bases and J lost 5 bases. Germline V gene lookup returns CDR1 LNHDA and CDR2 SQIVND (reference sequence). The CDR3 totals 15 residues. Together with reference TRBV19 and TRBJ1-2, the CDR3 gives the full variable domain: DGGITQSPKYLFRKEGQNVTLSCEQNLNHDAMYWYRQDPGQGLRLIYYSQIVNDFQKGDIAEGYSVSREKKESFPLTVTSAQKNPTAFYLCASNSLGTGGYGYTFGSGTRLTVV.

The chain carries TRBV14 and TRBJ2-1; 12 bases line up with TRBD2. Germline assignment: CDR1 SGHDN and CDR2 FVKESK. The length of the CDR3 is 16 residues. After removal of 4 bases from V and 1 base from J, the junction contained 2 bases not matched to a gene. CDR3 bases: TGTGCCAGCAGCCCCCTAGCGGGAGGGTCCTACAATGAGCAGTTCTTC. Translated, it gives CASSPLAGGSYNEQFF. The full variable domain, completed using reference TRBV14 and TRBJ2-1, is EAGVTQFPSHSVIEKGQTVTLRCDPISGHDNLYWYRRVMGKEIKFLLHFVKESKQDESGMPNNRFLAERTGGTYSTLKVQPAELEDSGVYFCASSPLAGGSYNEQFFGPGTRLTVL.